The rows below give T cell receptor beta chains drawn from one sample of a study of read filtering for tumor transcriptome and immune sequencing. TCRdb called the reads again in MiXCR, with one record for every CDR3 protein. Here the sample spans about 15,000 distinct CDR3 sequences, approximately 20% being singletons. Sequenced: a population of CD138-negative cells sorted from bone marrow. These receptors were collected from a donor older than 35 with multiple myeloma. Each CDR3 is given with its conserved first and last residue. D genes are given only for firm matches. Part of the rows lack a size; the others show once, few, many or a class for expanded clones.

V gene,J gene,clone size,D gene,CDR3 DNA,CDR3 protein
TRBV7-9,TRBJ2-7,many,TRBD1,TGTGCCAGCAGCTTAGCGGGACAGGCCGCCTACGAGCAGTACTTC,CASSLAGQAAYEQYF
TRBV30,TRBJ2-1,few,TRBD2,TGTGCCTGGAGTGGGCTAGCGGGGGCTGAGCAGTTCTTC,CAWSGLAGAEQFF
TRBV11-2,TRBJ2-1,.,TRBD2,TGTGCCAGCATCCCAAGGACTAGCAGAAATGAGCAGTTCTTC,CASIPRTSRNEQFF
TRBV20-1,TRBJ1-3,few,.,TGCAGTGCTAGTGTATTAACGGACTCTGGAAACACCATATATTTT,CSASVLTDSGNTIYF
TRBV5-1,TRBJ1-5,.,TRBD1,TGCGCCAGCAGCCCGGGACAGTCAGGGGTTCAGCCCCAGCATTTT,CASSPGQSGVQPQHF
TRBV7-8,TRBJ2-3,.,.,TGTGCCAGCAGCTTAGTTCTTGAAGATACGCAGTATTTT,CASSLVLEDTQYF
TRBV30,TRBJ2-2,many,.,TGTGCCTGGAGTGTAAGGGGCACCGGCGCCGGGGAGCTGTTTTTT,CAWSVRGTGAGELFF
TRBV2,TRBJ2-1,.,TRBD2,TGTGCCAGCAGTGCCAGCGGGGGGGCTTTTCGCAATGAGCAGTTCTTC,CASSASGGAFRNEQFF
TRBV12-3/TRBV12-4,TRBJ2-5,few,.,TGTGCCAGCAGTTTGGCCAGGGCAGAGACCCAGTACTTC,CASSLARAETQYF
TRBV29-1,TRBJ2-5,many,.,TGCAGCGTTGATTTCTCGGGGGCGGCCCAGTACTTC,CSVDFSGAAQYF
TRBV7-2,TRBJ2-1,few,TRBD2,TGTGCCAGCACCCCAATAGCGGGTTATGAGCAGTTCTTC,CASTPIAGYEQFF
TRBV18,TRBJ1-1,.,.,TGTGCCAGCTCACCGCCAGGGTGGGCTGAAGCTTTCTTC,CASSPPGWAEAFF
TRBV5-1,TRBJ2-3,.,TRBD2,TGCGCCAGCAGCTTGTCTCTCGGCGGGGGGGCAGATACGCAGTATTTT,CASSLSLGGGADTQYF
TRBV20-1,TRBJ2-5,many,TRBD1,TGCAGTTGGGGGGACAGGCAATTTGGGGGTACGGCCCAGTACTTC,CSWGDRQFGGTAQYF
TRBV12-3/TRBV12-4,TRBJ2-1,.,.,TGTACCAGCAGTTTTGTTTTTGCGGATTATAATGAGCAGTTCTTC,CTSSFVFADYNEQFF
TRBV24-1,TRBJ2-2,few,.,TGTGCCACCAGGGACACCGGGGAGCTGTTTTTT,CATRDTGELFF
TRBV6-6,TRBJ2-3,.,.,TGTGCCAGCACCGACCCCCCTAGCACAGATACGCAGTATTTT,CASTDPPSTDTQYF
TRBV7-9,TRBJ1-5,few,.,TGTGCCAGCAGCCCAACCCCCGGCGGGAAGGGCAATCAGCCCCAGCATTTT,CASSPTPGGKGNQPQHF
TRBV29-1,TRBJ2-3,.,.,TGCAGCGTTGTAATCGGGGCCACAGATACGCAGTATTTT,CSVVIGATDTQYF
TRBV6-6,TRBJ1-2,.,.,TGTGCCAGCAGTCTCTCTGGGCAGGGGAGGACCTATGGCTACACCTTC,CASSLSGQGRTYGYTF
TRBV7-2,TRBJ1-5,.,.,TGTGCCAGCAGCTACGGGACGGGCCAGCCCCGGCATTTT,CASSYGTGQPRHF
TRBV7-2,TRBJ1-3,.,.,TGTGCCAGCGGGGCGGGGGCGCCGGGAAACACCATATATTTT,CASGAGAPGNTIYF
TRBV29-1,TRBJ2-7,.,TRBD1,TGCAGCGTTGATGTCTCCGGCAGGGGGTTCTACGAGCAGTACTTC,CSVDVSGRGFYEQYF
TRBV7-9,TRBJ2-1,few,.,TGTGCCAGCAGCCGGGTTTCAGATGAGCAGTTCTTC,CASSRVSDEQFF
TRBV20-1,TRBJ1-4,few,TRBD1,TGCAGTGCGAGACAGGGCTCGGGGGAAAAACTGTTTTTT,CSARQGSGEKLFF
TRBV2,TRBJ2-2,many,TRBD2,TGTGCCAGCACCCGACTAGCGGGGACGAACACCGGGGAGCTGTTTTTT,CASTRLAGTNTGELFF
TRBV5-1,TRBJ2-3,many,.,TGCGCCAGCAGCGACCCAGGGGCATCTACGCAGTATTTT,CASSDPGASTQYF
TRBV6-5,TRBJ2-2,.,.,TGTGCCAGCAGTTACGCCAGGAACACCGGGGAGCTGTTTTTT,CASSYARNTGELFF
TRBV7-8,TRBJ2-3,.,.,TGTGCCAGCAGCTTAGCTCACGGCACAGATACGCAGTATTTT,CASSLAHGTDTQYF
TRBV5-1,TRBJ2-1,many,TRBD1,TGCGCCAGCAGCTCAATTTATACCGGGACAGGGGAGAATGAGCAGTTCTTC,CASSSIYTGTGENEQFF
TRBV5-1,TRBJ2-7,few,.,TGCGCCAGCAGCGACGTCGGGGGGCGCTACGAGCAGTACTTC,CASSDVGGRYEQYF
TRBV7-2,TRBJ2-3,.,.,TGTGCCAGCAGCTTAGTGGCGGGATCGTTTACAGATACGCAGTATTTT,CASSLVAGSFTDTQYF
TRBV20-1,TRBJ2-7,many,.,TGCAGTGCTAGAGATCTCGGGTACGCCTCCTACGAGCAGTACTTC,CSARDLGYASYEQYF
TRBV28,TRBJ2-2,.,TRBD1,TGTGCCAGCAGTCCCGGGACAGGCGGCACCGGGGAGCTGTTTTTT,CASSPGTGGTGELFF
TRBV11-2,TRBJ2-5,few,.,TGTGCCAGCAGCTTAGGGATCATCCAAGAGACCCAGTACTTC,CASSLGIIQETQYF
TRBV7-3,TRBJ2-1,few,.,TGTGCCAGCAGCGATCTTAGGAGCGGGGAGCAGTTCTTC,CASSDLRSGEQFF
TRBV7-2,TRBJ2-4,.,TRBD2,TGTGCCAGCAGCCCACATAGCGGGGATTCAGGCATTCAGTACTTC,CASSPHSGDSGIQYF
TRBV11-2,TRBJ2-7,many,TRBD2,TGTGCCAGCAGCCCACTGGCGGGGGGACGCGAGCAGTACTTC,CASSPLAGGREQYF
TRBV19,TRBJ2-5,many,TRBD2,TGTGCCAGCAGGGTGGGGGGGACTACAGAGACCCAGTACTTC,CASRVGGTTETQYF
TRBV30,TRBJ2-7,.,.,TGTGCCTGGAGTGTACAGCCCCGCGAGCAGTACTTC,CAWSVQPREQYF
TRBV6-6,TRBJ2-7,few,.,TGTGCCAGCAGATCTCCAAACAGGGTCTACGAGCAGTACTTC,CASRSPNRVYEQYF
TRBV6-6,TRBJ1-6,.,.,TGTGCCAGCAGTTTACCGGGTCATAATTCACCCCTCCACTTT,CASSLPGHNSPLHF
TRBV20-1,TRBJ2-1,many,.,TGCAGTGCTAGAGTTAGGGACTGGGGGTACAATGAGCAGTTCTTC,CSARVRDWGYNEQFF
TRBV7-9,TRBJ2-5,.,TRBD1,TGTGCCAGCAGCCCGACGGGACAGTTGGGAGAGACCCAGTACTTC,CASSPTGQLGETQYF
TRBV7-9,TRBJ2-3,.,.,TGTGCCAGCAGCCCTCACGCGGGCACAGATACGCAGTATTTT,CASSPHAGTDTQYF
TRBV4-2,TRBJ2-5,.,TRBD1,TGTGCCAGCAGCCTCCGGGACAGGGGGCCTTTGGAGACCCAGTACTTC,CASSLRDRGPLETQYF
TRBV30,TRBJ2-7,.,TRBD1,TGTGCCTGGAGTCGCCGGGACAGGGTATTACGCGAGCAGTACTTC,CAWSRRDRVLREQYF
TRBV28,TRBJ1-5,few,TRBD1,TGTGCCAGCAGGCCTGGGACAGCAGAGCCCCAGCATTTT,CASRPGTAEPQHF
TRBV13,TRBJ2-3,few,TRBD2,TGTGCCAGCAGCCCCTCGGGGGGGCAGTTAGATACGCAGTATTTT,CASSPSGGQLDTQYF
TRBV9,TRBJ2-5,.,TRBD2,TGTGCCAGCAGCGTAGCGGGAGGGCGACAAGAGACCCAGTACTTC,CASSVAGGRQETQYF
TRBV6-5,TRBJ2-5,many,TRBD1,TGTGCCAGCAGTCAGGCTCGGGACAGGGCGGGGTGGGAGACCCAGTACTTC,CASSQARDRAGWETQYF
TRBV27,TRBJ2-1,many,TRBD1,TGTGCCAGCAGAACCCGGACAGGAGTGAATGAGCAGTTCTTC,CASRTRTGVNEQFF
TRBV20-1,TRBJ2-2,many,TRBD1,TGCAGTGCTAGTCCCCAGGACAGGGAGAACACCGGGGAGCTGTTTTTT,CSASPQDRENTGELFF